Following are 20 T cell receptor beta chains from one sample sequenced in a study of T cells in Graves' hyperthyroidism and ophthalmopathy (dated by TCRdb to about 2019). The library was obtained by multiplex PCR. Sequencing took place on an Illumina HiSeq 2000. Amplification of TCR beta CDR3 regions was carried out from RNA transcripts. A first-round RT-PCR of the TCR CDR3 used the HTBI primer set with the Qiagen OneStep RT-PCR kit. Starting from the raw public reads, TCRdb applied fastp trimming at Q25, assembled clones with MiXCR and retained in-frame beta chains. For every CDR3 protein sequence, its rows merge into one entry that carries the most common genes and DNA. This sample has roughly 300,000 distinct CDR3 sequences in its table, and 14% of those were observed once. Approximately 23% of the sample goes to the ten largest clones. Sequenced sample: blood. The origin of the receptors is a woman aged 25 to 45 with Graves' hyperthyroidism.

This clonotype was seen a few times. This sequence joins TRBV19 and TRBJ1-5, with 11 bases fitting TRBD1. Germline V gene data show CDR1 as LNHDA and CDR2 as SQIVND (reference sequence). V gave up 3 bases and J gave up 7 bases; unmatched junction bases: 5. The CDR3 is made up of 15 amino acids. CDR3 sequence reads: CASSIRGQGAQPQHF. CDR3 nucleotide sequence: TGTGCCAGTAGTATTCGTGGACAGGGGGCACAGCCCCAGCATTTT.

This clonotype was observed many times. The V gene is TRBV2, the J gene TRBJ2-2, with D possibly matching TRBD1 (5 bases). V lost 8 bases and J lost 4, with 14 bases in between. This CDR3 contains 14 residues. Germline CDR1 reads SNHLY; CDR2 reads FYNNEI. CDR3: CASALSGLTGELFF. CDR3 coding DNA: TGTGCCAGCGCCCTCTCAGGGCTCACCGGGGAGCTGTTTTTT.

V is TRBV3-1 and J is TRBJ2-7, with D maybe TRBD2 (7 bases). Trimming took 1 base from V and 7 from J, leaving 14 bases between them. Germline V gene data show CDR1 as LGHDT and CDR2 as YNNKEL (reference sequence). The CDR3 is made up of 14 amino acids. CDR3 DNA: TGTGCCAGCAGCCAAGCTAGGGGGAGGGCTGAGCAGTACTTC. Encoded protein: CASSQARGRAEQYF.

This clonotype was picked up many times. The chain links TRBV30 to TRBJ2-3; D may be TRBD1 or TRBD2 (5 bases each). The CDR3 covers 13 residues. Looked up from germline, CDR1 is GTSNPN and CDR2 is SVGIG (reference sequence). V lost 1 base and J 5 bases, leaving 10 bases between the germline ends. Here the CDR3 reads CAWSDGTGDTQYF. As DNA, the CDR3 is TGTGCCTGGAGTGACGGGACGGGAGATACGCAGTATTTT.

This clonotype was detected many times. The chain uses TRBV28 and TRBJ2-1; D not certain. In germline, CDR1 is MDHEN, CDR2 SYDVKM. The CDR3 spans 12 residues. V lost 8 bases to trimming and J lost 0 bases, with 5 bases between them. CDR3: CASGFSYNEQFF. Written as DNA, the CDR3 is TGTGCCAGCGGATTCTCCTACAATGAGCAGTTCTTC.

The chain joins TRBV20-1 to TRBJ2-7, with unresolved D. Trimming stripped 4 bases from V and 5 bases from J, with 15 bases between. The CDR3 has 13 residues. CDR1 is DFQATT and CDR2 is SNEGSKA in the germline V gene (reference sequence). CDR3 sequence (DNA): TGCAGTGCTAACGATGATTCCGCGGACGAGCAGTACTTC. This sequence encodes CSANDDSADEQYF.

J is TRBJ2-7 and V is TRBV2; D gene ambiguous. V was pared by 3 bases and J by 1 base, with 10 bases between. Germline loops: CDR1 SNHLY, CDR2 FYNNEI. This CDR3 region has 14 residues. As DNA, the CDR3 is TGTGCCAGCAGTGACAGTTTCGGGTCCTACGAGCAGTACTTC. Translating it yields CASSDSFGSYEQYF.

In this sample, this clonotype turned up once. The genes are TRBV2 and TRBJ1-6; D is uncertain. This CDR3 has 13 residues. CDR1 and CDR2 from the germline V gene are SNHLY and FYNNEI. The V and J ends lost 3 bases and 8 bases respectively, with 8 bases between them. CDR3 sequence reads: CASSETPDSPLHF. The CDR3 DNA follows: TGTGCCAGCAGTGAGACACCGGATTCACCCCTCCACTTT. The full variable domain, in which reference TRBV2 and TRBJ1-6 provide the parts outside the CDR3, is EPEVTQTPSHQVTQMGQEVILRCVPISNHLYFYWYRQILGQKVEFLVSFYNNEISEKSEIFDDQFSVERPDGSNFTLKIRSTKLEDSAMYFCASSETPDSPLHFGNGTRLTVT.

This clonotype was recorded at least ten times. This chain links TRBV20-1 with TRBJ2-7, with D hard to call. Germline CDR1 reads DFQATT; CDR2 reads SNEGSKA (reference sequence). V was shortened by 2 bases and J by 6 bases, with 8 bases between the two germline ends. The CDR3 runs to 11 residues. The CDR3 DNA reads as TGCAGTGCTAGAATAGGGTTCGAGCAGTACTTC. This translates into CSARIGFEQYF.

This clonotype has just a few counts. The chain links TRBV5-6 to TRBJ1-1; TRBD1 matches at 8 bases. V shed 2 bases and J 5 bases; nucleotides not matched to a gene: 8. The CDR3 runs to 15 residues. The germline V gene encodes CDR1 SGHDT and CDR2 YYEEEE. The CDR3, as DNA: TGTGCCAGCAGCTTAGGACAGGGTAGGAATACTGAAGCTTTCTTT. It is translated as CASSLGQGRNTEAFF.

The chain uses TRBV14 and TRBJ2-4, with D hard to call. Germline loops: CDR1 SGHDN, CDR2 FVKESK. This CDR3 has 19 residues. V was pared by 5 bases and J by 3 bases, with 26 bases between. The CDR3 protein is CASSKRQGRRLFGKNIQYF. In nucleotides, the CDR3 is TGTGCCAGCAGCAAACGACAAGGTAGACGACTGTTCGGCAAAAACATTCAGTACTTC.

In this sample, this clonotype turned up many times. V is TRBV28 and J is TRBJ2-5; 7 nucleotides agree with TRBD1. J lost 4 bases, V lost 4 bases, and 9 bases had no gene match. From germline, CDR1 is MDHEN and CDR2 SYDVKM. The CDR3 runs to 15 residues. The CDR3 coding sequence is TGTGCCAGCAGTTCCCCGACAGGGAGATTAGAGACCCAGTACTTC. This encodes CASSSPTGRLETQYF.

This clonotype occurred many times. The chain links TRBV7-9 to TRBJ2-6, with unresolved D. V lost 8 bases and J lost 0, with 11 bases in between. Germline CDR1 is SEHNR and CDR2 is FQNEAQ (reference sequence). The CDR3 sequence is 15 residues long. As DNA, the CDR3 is TGTGCCAGCTCCTTAGGGTCCTCTGGGGCCAACGTCCTGACTTTC. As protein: CASSLGSSGANVLTF.

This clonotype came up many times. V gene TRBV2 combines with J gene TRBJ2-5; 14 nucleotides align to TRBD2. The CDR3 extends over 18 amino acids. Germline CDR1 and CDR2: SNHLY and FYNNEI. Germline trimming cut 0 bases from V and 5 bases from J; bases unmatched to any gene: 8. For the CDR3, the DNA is TGTGCCAGCAGTGAAGCGGCCGGGACTAGCGGGAGTCCGGAGACCCAGTACTTC. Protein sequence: CASSEAAGTSGSPETQYF. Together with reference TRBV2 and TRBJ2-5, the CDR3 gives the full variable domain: EPEVTQTPSHQVTQMGQEVILRCVPISNHLYFYWYRQILGQKVEFLVSFYNNEISEKSEIFDDQFSVERPDGSNFTLKIRSTKLEDSAMYFCASSEAAGTSGSPETQYFGPGTRLLVL.

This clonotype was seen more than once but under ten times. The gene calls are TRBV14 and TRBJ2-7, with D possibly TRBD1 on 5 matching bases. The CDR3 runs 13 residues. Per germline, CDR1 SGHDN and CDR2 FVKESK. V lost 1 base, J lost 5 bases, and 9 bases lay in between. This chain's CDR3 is CASSQAGFHEQYF. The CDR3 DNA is TGTGCCAGCAGCCAAGCAGGGTTCCACGAGCAGTACTTC.

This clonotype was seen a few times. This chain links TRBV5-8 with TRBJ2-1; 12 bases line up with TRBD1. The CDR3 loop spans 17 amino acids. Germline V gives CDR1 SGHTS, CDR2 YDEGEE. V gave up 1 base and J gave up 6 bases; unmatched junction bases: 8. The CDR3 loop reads CASSLTPGTGGFNEQFF. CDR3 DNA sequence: TGTGCCAGCAGCTTGACGCCGGGGACAGGGGGCTTCAATGAGCAGTTCTTC.

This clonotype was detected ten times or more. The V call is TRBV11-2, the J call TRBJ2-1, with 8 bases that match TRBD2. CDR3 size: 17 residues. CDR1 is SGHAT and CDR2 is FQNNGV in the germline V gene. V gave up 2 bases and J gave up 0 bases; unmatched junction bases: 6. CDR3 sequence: CASSLSSGGSSYNEQFF. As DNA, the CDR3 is TGTGCCAGCAGCTTATCCTCGGGAGGGAGCTCCTACAATGAGCAGTTCTTC.

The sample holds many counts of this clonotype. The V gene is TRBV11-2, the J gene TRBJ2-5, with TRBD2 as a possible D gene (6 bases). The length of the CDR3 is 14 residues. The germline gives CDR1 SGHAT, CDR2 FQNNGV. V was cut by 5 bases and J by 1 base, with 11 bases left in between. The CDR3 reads CASSLGLPQETQYF. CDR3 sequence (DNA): TGTGCCAGCAGCCTGGGACTTCCCCAAGAGACCCAGTACTTC.

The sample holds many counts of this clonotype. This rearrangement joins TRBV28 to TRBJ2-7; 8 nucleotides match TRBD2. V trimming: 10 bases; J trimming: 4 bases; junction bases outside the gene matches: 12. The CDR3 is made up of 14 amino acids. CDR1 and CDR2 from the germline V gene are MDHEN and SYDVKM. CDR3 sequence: CATTDGTRRYEQYF. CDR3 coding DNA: TGTGCCACGACAGACGGGACTAGGAGATACGAGCAGTACTTC. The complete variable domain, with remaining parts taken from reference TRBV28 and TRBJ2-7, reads DVKVTQSSRYLVKRTGEKVFLECVQDMDHENMFWYRQDPGLGLRLIYFSYDVKMKEKGDIPEGYSVSREKKERFSLILESASTNQTSMYLCATTDGTRRYEQYFGPGTRLTVT.

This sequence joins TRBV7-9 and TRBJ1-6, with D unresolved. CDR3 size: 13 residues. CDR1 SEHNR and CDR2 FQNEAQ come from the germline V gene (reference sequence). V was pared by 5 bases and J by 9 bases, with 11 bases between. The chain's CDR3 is CASSPSATSPLHF. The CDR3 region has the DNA TGTGCCAGCAGCCCATCGGCTACTTCACCCCTCCACTTT. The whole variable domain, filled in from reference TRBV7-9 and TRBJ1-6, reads DTGVSQNPRHKITKRGQNVTFRCDPISEHNRLYWYRQTLGQGPEFLTYFQNEAQLEKSRLLSDRFSAERPKGSFSTLEIQRTEQGDSAMYLCASSPSATSPLHFGNGTRLTVT.